The text below deals with one T cell receptor (beta chain). Its antigen is not identified. Trimming pared 4 bases from V and 4 bases from J, leaving 18 bases between. Germline CDR1 SSHAT, CDR2 FNYEAQ (reference sequence). The CDR3 is 16 amino acids. This sample is drawn from a study of post-analysis software for immune sequencing data. At the level of the study: The disease courses covered relapsing-remitting, secondary progressive and progressive-relapsing multiple sclerosis.

Study conclusions and caveats: Five TRBV segments occurring more often in patients than controls included TRBV5-6, TRBV5-1 and TRBV20-1.

The library was made from cDNA and included unique molecular identifiers. Via MiXCR, TCRdb re-called the PCR reads, giving one row per CDR3 protein. The sample contains under 900,000 distinct CDR3 sequences, around 50% of which appear only once. Sequencing was carried out using blood. The sequence was obtained from a girl under 18 with multiple sclerosis. The chain employs TRBV7-7 and TRBJ2-3; possible D gene TRBD2, 5 bases. As DNA, the CDR3 is TGTGCCAGCAGCTCGACCCCCACTAGAAGGTCAGATACGCAGTATTTT. This codes for CASSSTPTRRSDTQYF.